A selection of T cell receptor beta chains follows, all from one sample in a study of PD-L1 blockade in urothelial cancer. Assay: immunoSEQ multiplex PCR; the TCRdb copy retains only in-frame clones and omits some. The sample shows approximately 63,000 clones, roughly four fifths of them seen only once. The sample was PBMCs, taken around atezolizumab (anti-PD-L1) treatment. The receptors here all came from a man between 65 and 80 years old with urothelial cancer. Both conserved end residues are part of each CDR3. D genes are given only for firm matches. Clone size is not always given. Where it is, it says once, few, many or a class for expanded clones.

CDR3 DNA: TGCGCCAGCAGCCAAGCGTTCAACGGGGACAATGAGCAGTTCTTC
CDR3 protein: CASSQAFNGDNEQFF
D gene: -
J gene: TRBJ2-1
clone size: -
V gene: TRBV4-1

CDR3 DNA: TGTGCCAGCAGTCCGGACAGGATCAATCAGCCCCAGCATTTT
CDR3 protein: CASSPDRINQPQHF
D gene: TRBD1
J gene: TRBJ1-5
clone size: -
V gene: TRBV2

CDR3 DNA: TGTGCCAGCAGCTTTGGGGCGGGACGCACAGATACGCAGTATTTT
CDR3 protein: CASSFGAGRTDTQYF
D gene: -
J gene: TRBJ2-3
clone size: -
V gene: TRBV7-2

CDR3 DNA: TGCGCCAGCAGCCAATTCTCCGAGGGAGCCAAAAACATTCAGTACTTC
CDR3 protein: CASSQFSEGAKNIQYF
D gene: -
J gene: TRBJ2-4
clone size: few
V gene: TRBV4-1

CDR3 DNA: TGCAGCGTTGAAAAGGGGCGGACCTCCTACAATGAGCAGTTCTTC
CDR3 protein: CSVEKGRTSYNEQFF
D gene: -
J gene: TRBJ2-1
clone size: -
V gene: TRBV29-1

CDR3 DNA: TGCGCCAGCAGCTTGGCCGTTGTAGGGGATGAGCAGTTCTTC
CDR3 protein: CASSLAVVGDEQFF
D gene: -
J gene: TRBJ2-1
clone size: -
V gene: TRBV5-1

CDR3 DNA: TGTGCCAGCAGCGTCGGGACTAGCGGGAGAGAGACCCAGTACTTC
CDR3 protein: CASSVGTSGRETQYF
D gene: TRBD2
J gene: TRBJ2-5
clone size: -
V gene: TRBV9

CDR3 DNA: TGTGCCAGCAGCTTAGGGGGGTTGGAGACCCAGTACTTC
CDR3 protein: CASSLGGLETQYF
D gene: -
J gene: TRBJ2-5
clone size: few
V gene: TRBV7-3

CDR3 DNA: TGCGCCAGCAGCCAAGTTCGAGGACAGGGCCTCACTGAAGCTTTCTTT
CDR3 protein: CASSQVRGQGLTEAFF
D gene: TRBD1
J gene: TRBJ1-1
clone size: -
V gene: TRBV4-3

CDR3 DNA: TGTGCCAGCAAAAGAGCGGGAGGTCAAGAGACCCAGTACTTC
CDR3 protein: CASKRAGGQETQYF
D gene: TRBD2
J gene: TRBJ2-5
clone size: -
V gene: TRBV2

CDR3 DNA: TGTGCCAGCAGTCAAGGACAGGGGGCTTTAGAGACCCAGTACTTC
CDR3 protein: CASSQGQGALETQYF
D gene: TRBD1
J gene: TRBJ2-5
clone size: -
V gene: TRBV6-5

CDR3 DNA: TGTGCCAGCACCTTGCGAGCGGGAGGGGAAGAGCAGTACTTC
CDR3 protein: CASTLRAGGEEQYF
D gene: TRBD2
J gene: TRBJ2-7
clone size: -
V gene: TRBV11-2

CDR3 DNA: TGTGCCAGCAGCAAAGGGGTTTCTAGCACTGAAGCTTTCTTT
CDR3 protein: CASSKGVSSTEAFF
D gene: -
J gene: TRBJ1-1
clone size: -
V gene: TRBV6-5

CDR3 DNA: TGCGCCAGCAGCTCGGGGACATTTGAAAGCAGGGAGCAGTACTTC
CDR3 protein: CASSSGTFESREQYF
D gene: -
J gene: TRBJ2-7
clone size: -
V gene: TRBV5-1

CDR3 DNA: TGTGCCAGCAGCCAGTTACAGGGAACAGATACGCAGTATTTT
CDR3 protein: CASSQLQGTDTQYF
D gene: -
J gene: TRBJ2-3
clone size: once
V gene: TRBV6-1

CDR3 DNA: TGTGCCAGCAGGAGGGACAGCGGAAACACCATATATTTT
CDR3 protein: CASRRDSGNTIYF
D gene: TRBD1
J gene: TRBJ1-3
clone size: few
V gene: TRBV6-1

CDR3 DNA: TGCGCCAGCAGCTTCACAGGGAGAGGCGAGCAGTACTTC
CDR3 protein: CASSFTGRGEQYF
D gene: -
J gene: TRBJ2-7
clone size: -
V gene: TRBV5-1

CDR3 DNA: TGTGCCAGCACCCCACCTGGACAGGGGTTTAGTCAGCCCCAGCATTTT
CDR3 protein: CASTPPGQGFSQPQHF
D gene: TRBD1
J gene: TRBJ1-5
clone size: -
V gene: TRBV28

CDR3 DNA: TGTGCCAGCAGCTCATCGGGACAGGTTTACAATGAGCAGTTCTTC
CDR3 protein: CASSSSGQVYNEQFF
D gene: TRBD1
J gene: TRBJ2-1
clone size: -
V gene: TRBV5-6

CDR3 DNA: TGTGCCAGCACCAAAGGACTAGTCAGCTCCTACAATGAGCAGTTCTTC
CDR3 protein: CASTKGLVSSYNEQFF
D gene: TRBD2
J gene: TRBJ2-1
clone size: -
V gene: TRBV5-4

CDR3 DNA: TGTGCCAGCAGTGAATGGGCACCCGGGGATCAGCCCCAGCATTTT
CDR3 protein: CASSEWAPGDQPQHF
D gene: -
J gene: TRBJ1-5
clone size: -
V gene: TRBV6-1

CDR3 DNA: TGTGCCAGCGAGGTGGGACAGGGACATGGCTACACCTTC
CDR3 protein: CASEVGQGHGYTF
D gene: TRBD1
J gene: TRBJ1-2
clone size: -
V gene: TRBV11-3

CDR3 DNA: TGTGCCAGCAGCTTCTACGGACAGAGCACTGAAGCTTTCTTT
CDR3 protein: CASSFYGQSTEAFF
D gene: -
J gene: TRBJ1-1
clone size: once
V gene: TRBV5-6

CDR3 DNA: TGCAGCGCACTGACAGGGGGTAGCACAGATACGCAGTATTTT
CDR3 protein: CSALTGGSTDTQYF
D gene: TRBD1
J gene: TRBJ2-3
clone size: few
V gene: TRBV29-1

CDR3 DNA: TGTGCCATCAGTGAGTTCACTAGCGGGGCCTACAATGAGCAGTTCTTC
CDR3 protein: CAISEFTSGAYNEQFF
D gene: TRBD2
J gene: TRBJ2-1
clone size: -
V gene: TRBV10-3

CDR3 DNA: TGTGCCAGCTCACTAAACGACATTCGGAACACCGGGGAGCTGTTTTTT
CDR3 protein: CASSLNDIRNTGELFF
D gene: -
J gene: TRBJ2-2
clone size: -
V gene: TRBV18

CDR3 DNA: TGTGCCAGCAGCTTTACTAGCGGGAGCACCGGGGAGCTGTTTTTT
CDR3 protein: CASSFTSGSTGELFF
D gene: TRBD2
J gene: TRBJ2-2
clone size: -
V gene: TRBV13